The 27 T cell receptor beta chains below come from one sample, sequenced in a study of cytomegalovirus exposure and HLA in healthy donors. The PCR was carried out with 60 Vbeta primers and 13 Jbeta primers. Here immunoSEQ multiplex PCR was the method, and the copy in TCRdb shows in-frame clones only, minus some. The table shows some 170,000 clones, with about 75% occurring only once. Sequencing was performed on PBMCs. The source of these receptors is a middle-aged man in good health and CMV-seropositive.

V is TRBV28 and J is TRBJ1-4; D perhaps matches TRBD1 (5 bases). Germline CDR1 reads MDHEN; CDR2 reads SYDVKM. CDR3 length: 15 amino acids. V was clipped by 2 bases and J by 3 bases, with 10 bases between them. CDR3 bases: TGTGCCAGCAGTTTAGGCGGGGGGGCTAATGAAAAACTGTTTTTT. Amino acids: CASSLGGGANEKLFF.

V gene TRBV20-1 combines with J gene TRBJ2-4; 9 bases align to TRBD2. V lost 6 bases and J lost 15; bases outside the gene matches: 9. The CDR3 loop spans 11 amino acids. The germline CDR1 and CDR2 sequences are DFQATT and SNEGSKA (reference sequence). As DNA, the CDR3 is TGCAGTGCGCCTAGCGGGGCGGTGGGGTACTTC. Translating it yields CSAPSGAVGYF.

The V and J genes are TRBV6-1 and TRBJ2-3; 9 nucleotides agree with TRBD2. The CDR3 totals 14 residues. J lost 5 bases, V lost 8 bases, and 8 bases had no gene match. The germline gives CDR1 MNHNS, CDR2 SASEGT. CDR3 bases: TGTGCCAGCTATCCAGCGGGAGGTGAAGATACGCAGTATTTT. Translating gives CASYPAGGEDTQYF.

The J gene is TRBJ2-5, the V gene TRBV4-2, with TRBD1 matching over 7 bases. V was pared by 4 bases and J by 0 bases, with 2 bases of the junction left unmatched. This CDR3 has 14 amino acids. Germline values: CDR1 LGHNA, CDR2 YNFKEQ. The CDR3 reads CASSPGQYQETQYF. The CDR3 DNA sequence: TGTGCCAGCAGCCCGGGACAGTACCAAGAGACCCAGTACTTC.

The V gene is TRBV11-3, the J gene TRBJ2-5; TRBD2 agrees at 10 bases. This CDR3 has 16 amino acids. Germline V gene lookup returns CDR1 SGHNT and CDR2 YENEEA. V shed 1 base and J 3 bases; nucleotides not matched to a gene: 5. The CDR3 bases are TGTGCCAGCAGCTTAGGACCTAGCGGGAGAGAAGAGACCCAGTACTTC. Its translation is CASSLGPSGREETQYF.

This clone showed up just a few times. Here the CDR3 reads CASSLRSGGAGNTIYF. The DNA for the CDR3 is TGTGCCAGCAGCTTAAGATCGGGGGGCGCCGGAAACACCATATATTTT. V gene TRBV7-2 combines with J gene TRBJ1-3; weak D call: TRBD1 (6 bases). This CDR3 region has 16 residues. Trimming took off 2 bases at V and 4 bases at J, with 15 bases between the two ends. Per the germline V gene, CDR1 is SGHTA and CDR2 is FQGNSA.

In its sample, this clone was seen a few times. The chain links TRBV19 to TRBJ1-6; TRBD1 aligns across 9 bases. Germline CDR1 and CDR2: LNHDA and SQIVND (reference sequence). V shed 5 bases, J shed 8 bases, and the junction held 10 bases outside the gene matches. There are 16 residues in the CDR3. The CDR3 DNA follows: TGTGCCAGTAGTCGAATTCGGACAGGGGTGGATTCACCCCTCCACTTT. Encoded protein: CASSRIRTGVDSPLHF.

This clone was recorded only once. The chain joins TRBV10-2 to TRBJ2-1, with 11 bases lining up with TRBD2. The J segment lost 4 bases and the V segment lost 0 bases, leaving 5 bases of the junction unmatched. CDR1 and CDR2 (germline): WSHSY, SAAADI. The CDR3 runs to 17 residues. CDR3 bases: TGCGCCAGCAGTGAGTCGGGGACTAGCGGTATTTACAATGAGCAGTTCTTC. It encodes CASSESGTSGIYNEQFF.

The rearrangement links TRBV9 to TRBJ1-2; D is unclear. The CDR3 runs to 15 residues. Germline CDR1 reads SGDLS; CDR2 reads YYNGEE. Trimming shortened V by 3 bases and J by 4 bases, and 16 bases separated the two germline ends. The CDR3 here is CASSAHPDGLYGYTF. The CDR3 bases are TGTGCCAGCAGCGCTCATCCGGACGGACTCTATGGCTACACCTTC. Full variable domain (remainder filled in from reference TRBV9 and TRBJ1-2): DSGVTQTPKHLITATGQRVTLRCSPRSGDLSVYWYQQSLDQGLQFLIQYYNGEERAKGNILERFSAQQFPDLHSELNLSSLELGDSALYFCASSAHPDGLYGYTFGSGTRLTVV.

The rearrangement links TRBV19 to TRBJ1-4; D gene unclear. Germline lookup yields CDR1 LNHDA and CDR2 SQIVND (reference sequence). This CDR3 comprises 16 residues. Trimming stripped 5 bases from V and 1 base from J, with 14 bases between. CDR3 sequence: CASSLAVVRTNEKLFF. The CDR3 coding sequence is TGTGCCAGTAGTCTCGCAGTTGTACGAACTAATGAAAAACTGTTTTTT. Full variable domain (outside the CDR3, taken from reference TRBV19 and TRBJ1-4): DGGITQSPKYLFRKEGQNVTLSCEQNLNHDAMYWYRQDPGQGLRLIYYSQIVNDFQKGDIAEGYSVSREKKESFPLTVTSAQKNPTAFYLCASSLAVVRTNEKLFFGSGTQLSVL.

This chain's CDR3 is CASTRSGVDTGELFF. Here the CDR3 DNA reads TGTGCCAGCACCCGTTCGGGGGTTGACACCGGGGAGCTGTTTTTT. The J gene is TRBJ2-2, the V gene TRBV5-6, with D tentatively TRBD2 (6 bases). With 6 bases removed from V and 3 bases from J, the gap between germline ends came to 15 bases. There are 15 residues in the CDR3. Looked up from germline, CDR1 is SGHDT and CDR2 is YYEEEE.

V gene TRBV5-6 combines with J gene TRBJ2-3; D is perhaps TRBD2 (6 bases). The CDR3 is 15 amino acids. From germline, CDR1 is SGHDT and CDR2 YYEEEE. The V end was cut by 1 base, the J end by 4 bases, with 13 bases between. The DNA of the CDR3 is TGTGCCAGCAGCTTGCTTTCGGGAGTGGCAGATACGCAGTATTTT. Protein sequence: CASSLLSGVADTQYF.

V is TRBV7-8 and J is TRBJ2-2; 11 nucleotides match TRBD2. CDR1 and CDR2 from the germline V gene are SGHVS and FQNEAQ. Trimming cost V 8 bases and J 5 bases; bases outside gene matches: 10. The CDR3 is made up of 16 amino acids. As DNA, the CDR3 is TGTGCCAGCGCACCCGTAGCGGGAGGGTGGACCGGGGAGCTGTTTTTT. Protein sequence: CASAPVAGGWTGELFF.

The rearrangement joins TRBV6-1 to TRBJ2-5; tentative D call: TRBD1 (6 bases). CDR1 and CDR2 from the germline V gene are MNHNS and SASEGT. The CDR3 runs to 14 residues. V was trimmed by 7 bases and J by 11 bases, leaving 23 bases between them. CDR3 residues: CASIEGTGLGEQYF. The DNA of the CDR3 is TGTGCCAGCATCGAAGGCACAGGGTTAGGGGAGCAGTACTTC.

This clone was seen only once. The chain links TRBV11-3 to TRBJ2-1; 7 bases are a match to TRBD2. CDR1 is SGHNT, CDR2 YENEEA, per germline. Losses at the gene ends were 6 bases for V and 5 bases for J; bases not matched to a gene: 10. CDR3 length: 15 amino acids. The CDR3 is CASSPKTSIHNEQFF. CDR3 in DNA: TGTGCCAGCAGTCCCAAGACTAGCATTCACAATGAGCAGTTCTTC. Together with reference TRBV11-3 and TRBJ2-1, the CDR3 gives the full variable domain: EAGVVQSPRYKIIEKKQPVAFWCNPISGHNTLYWYLQNLGQGPELLIRYENEEAVDDSQLPKDRFSAERLKGVDSTLKIQPAELGDSAVYLCASSPKTSIHNEQFFGPGTRLTVL.

This chain joins TRBV9 and TRBJ2-5; 8 bases are shared with TRBD2. The DNA end lines up better with TRBJ2-7; the J call may be wrong. Germline V CDR1 and CDR2: SGDLS, YYNGEE. The CDR3 has 14 residues. In nucleotides, the CDR3 is TGTGCCAGCAGCGTAGATCTAGCGGGTTACGAGCAGTACTTC. Amino acids: CASSVDLAGYEQYF.

This rearrangement joins TRBV6-1 to TRBJ2-3; D is undetermined. The CDR3 contains 15 residues. Germline-derived CDR1 and CDR2 are MNHNS and SASEGT. The V end lost 7 bases, the J end lost 3 bases, and 17 bases lay between the germline ends. The CDR3 DNA is TGTGCCAGCAATTATCTGAGTGCTCCGACAGATACGCAGTATTTT. Translated: CASNYLSAPTDTQYF.

This clone was seen just once. J is TRBJ2-1 and V is TRBV10-3; 9 nucleotides align to TRBD2. The CDR3 is made up of 11 amino acids. Germline CDR1 reads ENHRY; CDR2 reads SYGVKD. With V trimmed by 6 bases and J by 16 bases, 7 bases remained unmatched. The DNA for the CDR3 is TGTGCCATCAGGGACGAGCGGGAGGTATTCTTC. It specifies CAIRDEREVFF.

The chain joins TRBV14 to TRBJ2-5; the D is unclear. The V gene lost 4 bases and the J gene lost 0 bases, with 6 bases spanning the gap. The CDR3 contains 13 residues. Germline CDR1 reads SGHDN; CDR2 reads FVKESK. The CDR3 reads CASSLRHQETQYF. As DNA, the CDR3 is TGTGCCAGCAGCCTCCGTCACCAAGAGACCCAGTACTTC.

The chain has TRBV28 and TRBJ2-1; possibly TRBD2 for D (6 bases). Trimming shortened V by 7 bases and J by 1 base, and 14 bases separated the two germline ends. The germline V gene has CDR1 MDHEN and CDR2 SYDVKM. CDR3 length: 15 residues. The DNA of the CDR3 is TGTGCCAGCATCACCGTGGGGGGATCCTACAATGAGCAGTTCTTC. Protein sequence: CASITVGGSYNEQFF.

CDR3 sequence reads: CATSRDHTSGRQLWNEQFF. For the CDR3, the DNA is TGTGCCACCAGCAGAGATCACACTAGCGGGAGGCAACTTTGGAATGAGCAGTTCTTC. This chain links TRBV15 with TRBJ2-1; 12 bases map to TRBD2. Trimming at V came to 0 bases and at J to 7 bases, leaving 13 bases not matched to a gene. Germline V CDR1 and CDR2: LNHNV, YYDKDF (reference sequence). The CDR3 spans 19 residues.

CDR3 DNA sequence: TGTGCCAGCAGTTTATCGTGGGCTCCGAACTATGGCTACACCTTC. Protein product: CASSLSWAPNYGYTF. The V call is TRBV27, the J call TRBJ1-2; the D is unclear. CDR3 length: 15 amino acids. V lost 0 bases and J lost 2, with 10 bases in between. The V gene's germline CDR1 is MNHEY and CDR2 SMNVEV (reference sequence).

The V gene is TRBV2, the J gene TRBJ2-3; TRBD2 matches 7 bases. Germline CDR1 reads SNHLY; CDR2 reads FYNNEI. The CDR3 runs to 14 residues. V was clipped by 8 bases and J by 1 base; unmatched bases: 6. The CDR3 region is CASLRETGTDTQYF. CDR3 DNA sequence: TGTGCCAGCTTGCGGGAGACGGGCACAGATACGCAGTATTTT.

This chain links TRBV7-6 with TRBJ2-5, with unresolved D. Germline V gene data show CDR1 as SGHVS and CDR2 as FNYEAQ. The CDR3 sequence is 13 residues long. Trimming stripped 5 bases from V and 7 bases from J, with 14 bases between. CDR3 bases: TGTGCCAGCAGCACAATGGCCCATGGGACCCAGTACTTC. It encodes CASSTMAHGTQYF.

The rearrangement joins TRBV13 to TRBJ2-3, with 14 bases matching TRBD2. Germline V lookup: CDR1 PRHDT, CDR2 FYEKMQ (reference sequence). Trimming removed 5 bases from V and 9 bases from J; junction bases left unmatched: 4. The CDR3 extends over 14 amino acids. The DNA of the CDR3 is TGTGCCAGCAGCCCCCGGACTAGCGGGGGGACGCAGTATTTT. Translated: CASSPRTSGGTQYF.

The chain couples TRBV2 to TRBJ1-3; 9 bases are a match to TRBD1. Germline V gene data show CDR1 as SNHLY and CDR2 as FYNNEI. This CDR3 contains 13 residues. The V and J ends lost 8 bases and 6 bases, in that order; junction bases with no gene match: 5. The CDR3 sequence: CASSGQGLNTIYF. The CDR3 nucleotides are TGTGCCAGCTCGGGACAGGGTTTAAACACCATATATTTT.

The chain is built from TRBV7-9 and TRBJ2-5; D unclear. CDR1 SEHNR and CDR2 FQNEAQ come from the germline V gene (reference sequence). The V and J ends lost 5 bases and 5 bases respectively, with 15 bases between them. This CDR3 contains 14 residues. CDR3 region: CASSPGLGRETQYF. The CDR3 DNA reads as TGTGCCAGCAGCCCTGGGCTGGGCCGGGAGACCCAGTACTTC.